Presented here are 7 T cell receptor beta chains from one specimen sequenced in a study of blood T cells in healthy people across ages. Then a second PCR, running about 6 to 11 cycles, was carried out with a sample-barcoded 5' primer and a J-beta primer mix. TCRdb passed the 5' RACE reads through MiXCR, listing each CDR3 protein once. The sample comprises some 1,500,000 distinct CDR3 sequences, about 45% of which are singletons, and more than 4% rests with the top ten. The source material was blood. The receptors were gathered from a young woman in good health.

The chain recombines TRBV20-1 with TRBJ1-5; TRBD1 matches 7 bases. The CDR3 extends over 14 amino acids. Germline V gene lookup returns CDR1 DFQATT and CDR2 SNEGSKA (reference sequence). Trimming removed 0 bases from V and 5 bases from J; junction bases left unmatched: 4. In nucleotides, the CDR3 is TGCAGTGCTAGAGAAGGGACAGCATATCAGCCCCAGCATTTT. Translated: CSAREGTAYQPQHF.

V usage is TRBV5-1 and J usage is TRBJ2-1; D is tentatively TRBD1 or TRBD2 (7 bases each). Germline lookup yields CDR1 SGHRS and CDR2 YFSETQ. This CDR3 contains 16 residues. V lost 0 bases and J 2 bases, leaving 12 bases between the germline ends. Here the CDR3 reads CASSLGAGGAYNEQFF. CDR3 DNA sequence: TGCGCCAGCAGCTTGGGCGCAGGGGGGGCCTACAATGAGCAGTTCTTC.

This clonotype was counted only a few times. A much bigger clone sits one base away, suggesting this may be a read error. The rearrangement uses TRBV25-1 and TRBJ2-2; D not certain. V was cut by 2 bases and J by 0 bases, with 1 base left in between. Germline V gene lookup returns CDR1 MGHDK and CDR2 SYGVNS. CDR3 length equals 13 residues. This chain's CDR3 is CASSETNTGELFF. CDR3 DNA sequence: TGTGCCAGCAGTGAAACGAACACCGGGGAGCTGTTTTTT.

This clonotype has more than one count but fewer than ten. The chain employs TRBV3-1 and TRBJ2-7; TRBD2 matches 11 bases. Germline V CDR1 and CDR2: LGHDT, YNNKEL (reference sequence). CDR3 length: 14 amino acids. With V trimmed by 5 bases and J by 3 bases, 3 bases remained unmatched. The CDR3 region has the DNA TGTGCCAGCAGCGAGGGACTAGCGGACTACGAGCAGTACTTC. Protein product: CASSEGLADYEQYF.

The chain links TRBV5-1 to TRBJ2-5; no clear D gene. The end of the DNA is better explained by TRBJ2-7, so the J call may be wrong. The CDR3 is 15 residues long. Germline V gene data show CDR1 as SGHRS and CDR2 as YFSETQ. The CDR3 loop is CASSLRMTLDYEQYF. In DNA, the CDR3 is TGCGCCAGCAGCTTGCGAATGACGCTGGACTACGAGCAGTACTTC.

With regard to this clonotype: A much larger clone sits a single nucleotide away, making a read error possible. Here the CDR3 reads CAGSPRGHNEQFF. DNA for the CDR3: TGTGCCGGCAGTCCCCGGGGTCACAATGAGCAGTTCTTC. The rearrangement uses TRBV27 and TRBJ2-1, with TRBD2 as a possible D gene (5 bases). The germline CDR1 and CDR2 sequences are MNHEY and SMNVEV (reference sequence). CDR3 length equals 13 residues.

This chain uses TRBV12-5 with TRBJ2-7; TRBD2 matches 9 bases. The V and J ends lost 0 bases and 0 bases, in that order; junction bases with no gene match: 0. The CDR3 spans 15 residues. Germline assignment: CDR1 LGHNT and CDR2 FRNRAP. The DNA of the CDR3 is TGTGCTAGTGGTTTGGTAGCGGGAGGCTCCTACGAGCAGTACTTC. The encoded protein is CASGLVAGGSYEQYF.